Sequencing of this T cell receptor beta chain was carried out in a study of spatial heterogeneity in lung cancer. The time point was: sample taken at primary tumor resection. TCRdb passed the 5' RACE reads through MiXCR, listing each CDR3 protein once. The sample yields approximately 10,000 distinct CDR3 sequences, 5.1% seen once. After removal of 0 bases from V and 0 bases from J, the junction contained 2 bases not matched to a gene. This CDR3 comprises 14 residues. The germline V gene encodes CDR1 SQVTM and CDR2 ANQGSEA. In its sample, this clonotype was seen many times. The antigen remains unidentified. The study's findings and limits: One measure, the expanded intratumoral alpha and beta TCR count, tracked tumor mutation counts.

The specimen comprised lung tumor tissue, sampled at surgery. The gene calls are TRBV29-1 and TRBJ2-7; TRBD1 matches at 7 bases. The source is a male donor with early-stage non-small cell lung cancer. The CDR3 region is CSVEDRDSSYEQYF. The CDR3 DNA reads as TGCAGCGTTGAAGACCGGGACAGCTCCTACGAGCAGTACTTC.